Shown below are 15 T cell receptor beta chains from a single sample sequenced in a study of neurological immune-mediated disorders. From the 5' RACE reads, TCRdb called clonotypes with MiXCR, one entry per CDR3 protein. Altogether 50,000 or so distinct CDR3 sequences are present, around 3.3% being singletons, with the ten largest covering roughly 5.5%. The sample consisted of PBMCs. The origin of the receptors is a man aged 35-49 years with multiple sclerosis.

This clonotype was found many times. V is TRBV21-1 and J is TRBJ2-7; no DNA check was done on the table's D call, TRBD1. TRBV21-1 is a known pseudogene. The length of the CDR3 is 16 residues. For the CDR3, the DNA is TGTGCCAGCAGCAAAGGGGCGACAGGGACTTTTTACGAGCAGTACTTC. Amino acids: CASSKGATGTFYEQYF.

This clonotype was recorded many times. V gene TRBV7-2 combines with J gene TRBJ1-3, with D unclear. The CDR3 runs 15 residues. Trimming removed 7 bases from V and 4 bases from J, with 17 bases in between. Germline lookup yields CDR1 SGHTA and CDR2 FQGNSA. CDR3 sequence: CASTPRADSGNTIYF. Written as DNA, the CDR3 is TGTGCCAGCACCCCGAGGGCCGACTCCGGAAACACCATATATTTT.

This clonotype was recorded at least ten times. The J gene is TRBJ1-1, the V gene TRBV19; 7 nucleotides align to TRBD1. The CDR3 has 12 amino acids. CDR1 is LNHDA, CDR2 SQIVND, per germline (reference sequence). Trimming cost V 7 bases and J 8 bases; bases outside gene matches: 7. CDR3 protein: CASKRTGSEAFF. Here the CDR3 DNA reads TGTGCCAGTAAAAGGACAGGTTCAGAAGCTTTCTTT.

For this clonotype: It is likely a read error, because the conserved phenylalanine at the end of the CDR3 is missing. The genes are TRBV2 and TRBJ2-5; D gene ambiguous. Germline V gene data show CDR1 as SNHLY and CDR2 as FYNNEI. V dropped 5 bases and J dropped 6 bases, with 10 bases sitting between them. This CDR3 spans 12 amino acids. CDR3 coding DNA: TGTGCCAGCAGTTCCTCCCGGCAGACCCAGTACAAC. As protein: CASSSSRQTQYN.

This clonotype appeared many times. This chain links TRBV25-1 with TRBJ2-6, with D unclear. CDR1 MGHDK and CDR2 SYGVNS come from the germline V gene. V was cut by 0 bases and J by 10 bases, with 10 bases left in between. This CDR3 region has 14 residues. CDR3 residues: CASSEYEGLNVLTF. The CDR3 DNA follows: TGTGCCAGCAGTGAATATGAAGGGTTAAACGTCCTGACTTTC.

This clonotype was seen many times. The CDR3 is CASSQWGDRAKNIQYF. The CDR3, as DNA: TGTGCCAGCAGCCAATGGGGAGACAGGGCCAAAAACATTCAGTACTTC. The chain recombines TRBV3-1 with TRBJ2-4; the D gene is possibly TRBD1 (6 bases). Germline CDR1 LGHDT, CDR2 YNNKEL (reference sequence). The CDR3 contains 16 residues. V lost 2 bases to trimming and J lost 1 base, with 12 bases between them.

This clonotype was observed at least ten times. V is TRBV24-1 and J is TRBJ2-1; unclear D gene. The CDR3 is 12 amino acids. Germline V gives CDR1 KGHDR, CDR2 SFDVKD. V lost 7 bases to trimming and J lost 8 bases, with 11 bases between them. CDR3 sequence (DNA): TGTGCCACCAGCGGGCCCGCGTATGAGCAGTTCTTC. Encoded protein: CATSGPAYEQFF.

This clonotype was seen repeatedly, ten times or more. This chain connects TRBV29-1 to TRBJ2-3; no clear D gene. Deletions cut 6 bases from V and 1 base from J, with 14 bases between. There are 14 residues in the CDR3. The germline V gene has CDR1 SQVTM and CDR2 ANQGSEA. CDR3 region: CSVVDGSGTDTQYF. In DNA, the CDR3 is TGCAGCGTCGTCGATGGTAGTGGCACAGATACGCAGTATTTT.

Ten or more counts support this clonotype. The chain links TRBV20-1 to TRBJ1-5, with D uncertain. This CDR3 has 13 amino acids. CDR1 is DFQATT and CDR2 is SNEGSKA in the germline V gene (reference sequence). The V end lost 3 bases, the J end lost 5 bases, and 11 bases lay between the germline ends. The CDR3 sequence is CSASFNRDQPQHF. CDR3 DNA: TGCAGTGCTAGTTTTAACAGAGATCAGCCCCAGCATTTT.

The chain employs TRBV5-1 and TRBJ2-7, with TRBD1 identical over 12 bases. This CDR3 region has 15 residues. The ends lost 4 bases at V and 6 bases at J; junction bases unmatched: 8. Per germline, CDR1 SGHRS and CDR2 YFSETQ. Here the CDR3 reads CASSIQGTGGAEQYF. The CDR3 DNA reads as TGCGCCAGCAGCATCCAAGGGACAGGGGGCGCCGAGCAGTACTTC.

This chain joins TRBV10-3 and TRBJ1-2; D is unresolved. V shed 4 bases and J shed 0 bases, with 12 bases lying between them. Germline CDR1 reads ENHRY; CDR2 reads SYGVKD. The CDR3 length is 15 residues. The CDR3 bases are TGTGCCATCAGTGGAGAGTCTGGGGCTAACTATGGCTACACCTTC. Translated, it gives CAISGESGANYGYTF.

This clonotype was detected ten times or more. This chain links TRBV5-1 with TRBJ1-1; D is unclear. V was trimmed by 0 bases and J by 0 bases, leaving 6 bases between them. The CDR3 contains 14 residues. Germline CDR1 SGHRS, CDR2 YFSETQ. The CDR3 DNA sequence: TGCGCCAGCAGCTTGGGGAAGATGAACACTGAAGCTTTCTTT. Translated, it gives CASSLGKMNTEAFF.

This clonotype was seen many times. The rearrangement joins TRBV27 to TRBJ2-1; D is uncertain. The V gene lost 1 base and the J gene lost 9 bases, with 7 bases spanning the gap. The CDR3 has 12 residues. Germline V gives CDR1 MNHEY, CDR2 SMNVEV (reference sequence). As DNA, the CDR3 is TGTGCCAGCAGTTTATTGAACGGTGAGCAGTTCTTC. Its translation: CASSLLNGEQFF.

This clonotype was found a few times. The chain carries TRBV20-1 and TRBJ1-1; TRBD1 agrees at 7 bases. The V gene's germline CDR1 is DFQATT and CDR2 SNEGSKA (reference sequence). The CDR3 totals 13 residues. Trimming removed 4 bases from V and 0 bases from J; junction bases left unmatched: 2. The CDR3 DNA sequence: TGCAGTGCTACCACAGGGGTGAACACTGAAGCTTTCTTT. Translated, it gives CSATTGVNTEAFF.

This clonotype was observed at least ten times. V usage is TRBV4-2 and J usage is TRBJ1-1; D ambiguous. The CDR3 sequence is 14 residues long. Trimming stripped 1 base from V and 1 base from J, with 7 bases between. Germline V gene lookup returns CDR1 LGHNA and CDR2 YNFKEQ. CDR3 protein: CASSQVSENTEAFF. DNA of the CDR3: TGTGCCAGCAGCCAAGTTTCAGAGAACACTGAAGCTTTCTTT.